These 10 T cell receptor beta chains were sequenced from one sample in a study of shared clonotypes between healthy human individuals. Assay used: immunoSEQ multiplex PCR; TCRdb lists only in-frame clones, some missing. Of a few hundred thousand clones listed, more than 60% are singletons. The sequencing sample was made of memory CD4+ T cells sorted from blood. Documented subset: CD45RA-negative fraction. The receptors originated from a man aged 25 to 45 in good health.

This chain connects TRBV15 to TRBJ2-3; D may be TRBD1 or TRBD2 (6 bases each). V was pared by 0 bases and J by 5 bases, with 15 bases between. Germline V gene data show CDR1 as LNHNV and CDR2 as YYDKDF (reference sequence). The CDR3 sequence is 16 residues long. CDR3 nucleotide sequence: TGTGCCACCAGCAGAGAGATTTGGGGGGCTGGAGATACGCAGTATTTT. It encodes CATSREIWGAGDTQYF.

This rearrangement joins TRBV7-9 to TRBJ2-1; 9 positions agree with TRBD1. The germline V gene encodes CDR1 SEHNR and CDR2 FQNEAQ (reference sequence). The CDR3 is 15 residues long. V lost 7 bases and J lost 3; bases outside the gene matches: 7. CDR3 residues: CASKQDRGSYNEQFF. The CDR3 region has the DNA TGTGCCAGCAAACAGGACAGGGGAAGCTACAATGAGCAGTTCTTC.

The CDR3 nucleotides are TGCGCCAGCAGTGGATCCCGAGGCAGTCGCTCCTACGAGCAGTACTTC. As protein: CASSGSRGSRSYEQYF. The chain recombines TRBV5-1 with TRBJ2-7, with D hard to call. The germline V gene encodes CDR1 SGHRS and CDR2 YFSETQ. This CDR3 has 16 residues. V shed 5 bases and J shed 0 bases, with 18 bases lying between them. The full variable domain, completed using reference TRBV5-1 and TRBJ2-7, is KAGVTQTPRYLIKTRGQQVTLSCSPISGHRSVSWYQQTPGQGLQFLFEYFSETQRNKGNFPGRFSGRQFSNSRSEMNVSTLELGDSALYLCASSGSRGSRSYEQYFGPGTRLTVT.

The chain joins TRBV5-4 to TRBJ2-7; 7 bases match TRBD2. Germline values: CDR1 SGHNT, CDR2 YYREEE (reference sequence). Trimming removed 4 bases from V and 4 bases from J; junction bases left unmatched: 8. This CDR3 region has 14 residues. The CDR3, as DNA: TGTGCCAGCAGCGGGTCGGCGGGAGTGTACGAGCAGTACTTC. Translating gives CASSGSAGVYEQYF.

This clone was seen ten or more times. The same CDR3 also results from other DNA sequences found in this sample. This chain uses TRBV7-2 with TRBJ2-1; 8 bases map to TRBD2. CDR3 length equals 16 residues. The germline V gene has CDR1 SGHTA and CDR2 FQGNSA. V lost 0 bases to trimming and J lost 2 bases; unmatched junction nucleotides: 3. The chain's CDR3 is CASSLAGGRTYNEQFF. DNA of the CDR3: TGTGCCAGCAGCTTAGCGGGCGGGAGGACCTACAATGAGCAGTTCTTC. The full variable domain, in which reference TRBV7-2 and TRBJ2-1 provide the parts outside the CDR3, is GAGVSQSPSNKVTEKGKDVELRCDPISGHTALYWYRQSLGQGLEFLIYFQGNSAPDKSGLPSDRFSAERTGGSVSTLTIQRTQQEDSAVYLCASSLAGGRTYNEQFFGPGTRLTVL.

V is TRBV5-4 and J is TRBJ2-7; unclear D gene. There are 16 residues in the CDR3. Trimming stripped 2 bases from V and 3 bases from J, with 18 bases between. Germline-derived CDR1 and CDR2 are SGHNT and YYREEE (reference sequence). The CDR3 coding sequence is TGTGCCAGCAGCTTAAATGTCATCGAAGATAACTACGAGCAGTACTTC. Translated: CASSLNVIEDNYEQYF.

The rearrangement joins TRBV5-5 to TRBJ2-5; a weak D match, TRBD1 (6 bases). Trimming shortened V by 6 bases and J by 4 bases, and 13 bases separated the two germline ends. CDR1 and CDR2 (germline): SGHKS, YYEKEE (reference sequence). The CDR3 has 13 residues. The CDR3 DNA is TGTGCCAGCAATAGGGGGTCGGCAGAGACCCAGTACTTC. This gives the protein CASNRGSAETQYF.

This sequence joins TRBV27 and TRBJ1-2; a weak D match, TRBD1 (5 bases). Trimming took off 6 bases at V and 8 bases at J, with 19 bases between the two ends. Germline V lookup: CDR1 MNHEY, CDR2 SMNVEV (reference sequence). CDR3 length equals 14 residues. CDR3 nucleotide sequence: TGTGCCAGCAGCACCACGTTGGGGCAGGGCGGCTACACCTTC. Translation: CASSTTLGQGGYTF.

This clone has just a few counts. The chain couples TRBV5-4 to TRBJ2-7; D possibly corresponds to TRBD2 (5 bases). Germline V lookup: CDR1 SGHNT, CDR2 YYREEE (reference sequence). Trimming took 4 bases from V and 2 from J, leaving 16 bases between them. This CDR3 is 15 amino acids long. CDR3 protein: CASSPARQRAYEQYF. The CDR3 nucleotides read TGTGCCAGCAGCCCCGCCCGCCAGAGGGCCTACGAGCAGTACTTC.

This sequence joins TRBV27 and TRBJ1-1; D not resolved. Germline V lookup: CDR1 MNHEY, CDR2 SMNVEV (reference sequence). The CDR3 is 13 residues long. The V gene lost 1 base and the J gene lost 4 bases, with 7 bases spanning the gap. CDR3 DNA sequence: TGTGCCAGCAGTTTATATCGCGGCACTGAAGCTTTCTTT. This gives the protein CASSLYRGTEAFF.